The rows below give T cell receptor beta chains drawn from one sample of a study of regulatory T cells in long-lasting Graves disease. TCRdb re-derived calls from the multiplex PCR reads in MiXCR, one entry per CDR3 protein. The profile shows 650,000 to 850,000 distinct CDR3 sequences, 30% of them singletons. Specimen: peripheral blood mononuclear cells (PBMCs), collected when the disease was refractory, from a patient treated with antithyroid drugs. The source of these receptors is a female donor with Graves disease. Both conserved end residues are part of each CDR3. D genes are given only for firm matches. Expanded clones are given a class, and other clones once, few, many or no size at all.

j_call cdr3_length d_call clone_size v_call cdr3_aa cdr3_nt
TRBJ1-2 14 . few TRBV2 CASTPRGTNYGYTF TGTGCCAGCACCCCCCGGGGCACCAACTATGGCTACACCTTC
TRBJ1-2 16 TRBD1 . TRBV3-1 CASSQVAVTGAYGYTF TGTGCCAGCAGCCAAGTAGCTGTCACAGGGGCCTATGGCTACACCTTC
TRBJ2-5 14 . many TRBV6-5 CASSYSRVVETQYF TGTGCCAGCAGTTACTCGAGGGTGGTAGAGACCCAGTACTTC
TRBJ2-3 17 TRBD2 few TRBV20-1 CSARAPGLAGRTDTQYF TGCAGTGCTAGAGCTCCAGGGCTAGCGGGGCGCACAGATACGCAGTATTTT
TRBJ2-7 16 TRBD2 . TRBV12-3/TRBV12-4 CASRSKASGRSDEQYF TGTGCCAGCAGATCCAAGGCTAGCGGGAGAAGCGACGAGCAGTACTTC
TRBJ2-1 17 TRBD1 . TRBV24-1 CATSGSSGTGRNNEQFF TGTGCCACCAGTGGTTCCTCCGGGACAGGGCGGAACAATGAGCAGTTCTTC
TRBJ1-1 16 TRBD1 few TRBV12-5 CASGLNAGQGITEAFF TGTGCTAGTGGTTTGAACGCGGGACAGGGAATCACTGAAGCTTTCTTT
TRBJ1-2 17 TRBD1 many TRBV11-2 CASSLAARDRETSGYTF TGTGCCAGCAGCTTAGCGGCCCGGGACAGGGAAACGAGTGGCTACACCTTC
TRBJ1-3 16 TRBD1 many TRBV2 CASSDTGGSSGNTIYF TGTGCCAGCAGCGACACAGGGGGAAGCTCTGGAAACACCATATATTTT
TRBJ2-2 18 TRBD2 few TRBV20-1 CSARDGLAGVANTGELFF TGCAGTGCTAGAGATGGACTAGCGGGAGTTGCCAACACCGGGGAGCTGTTTTTT
TRBJ2-7 13 . . TRBV6-5 CASSSPGSGEQYF TGTGCCAGCAGTTCGCCAGGGTCAGGTGAGCAGTACTTC
TRBJ1-1 14 . . TRBV5-1 CASSLEAMSTEAFF TGCGCCAGCAGCTTGGAAGCCATGAGCACTGAAGCTTTCTTT
TRBJ2-5 14 . . TRBV3-1 CASSPHRVEETQYF TGTGCCAGCAGCCCACACAGGGTGGAAGAGACCCAGTACTTC
TRBJ1-2 15 . few TRBV5-6 CASSLVSQGKYGYTF TGTGCCAGCAGCTTGGTGTCCCAGGGTAAATATGGCTACACCTTC
TRBJ1-2 17 . few TRBV20-1 CSARTDSNTITNYGYTF TGCAGTGCTAGAACGGACAGCAATACTATTACCAACTATGGCTACACCTTC
TRBJ1-3 13 . . TRBV3-1 CASSPGEVNTIYF TGTGCCAGCAGCCCCGGGGAAGTAAACACCATATATTTT
TRBJ2-5 16 . many TRBV2 CASSESSQEAVETQYF TGTGCCAGCAGTGAAAGTTCACAGGAGGCGGTAGAGACCCAGTACTTC
TRBJ1-6 15 . . TRBV5-4 CASSLPGYGDSPLHF TGTGCCAGCAGCTTGCCGGGATACGGGGATTCACCCCTCCACTTT
TRBJ1-4 14 . . TRBV5-1 CATKEGPSNEKLFF TGCGCCACCAAGGAGGGACCATCTAATGAAAAACTGTTTTTT
TRBJ2-7 16 . few TRBV27 CASTLKRAAVAYEQYF TGTGCCAGCACTCTAAAAAGGGCAGCGGTAGCCTACGAGCAGTACTTC
TRBJ2-2 16 TRBD2 . TRBV7-6 CASSTTSPLGTGELFF TGTGCCAGCAGCACGACTAGCCCTCTAGGTACCGGGGAGCTGTTTTTT
TRBJ2-7 18 TRBD1 . TRBV10-2 CASSESDRVRSSVYEQYF TGCGCCAGCAGTGAGTCGGACAGGGTCCGGTCTTCGGTCTACGAGCAGTACTTC
TRBJ2-5 14 . . TRBV3-1 CASSQEGRRETQYF TGTGCCAGCAGCCAAGAGGGTAGGAGGGAGACCCAGTACTTC
TRBJ2-7 15 . . TRBV11-3 CASRAGVGTSYEQYF TGTGCCAGCAGGGCAGGCGTAGGGACCTCGTACGAGCAGTACTTC
TRBJ2-5 13 . . TRBV7-3 CASSTTGLETQYF TGTGCCAGCAGCACAACAGGGTTGGAGACCCAGTACTTC
TRBJ1-5 16 . . TRBV30 CAWKSQDRYSNQPQHF TGTGCCTGGAAAAGTCAGGACAGATATAGCAATCAGCCCCAGCATTTT
TRBJ2-5 14 TRBD2 many TRBV20-1 CSARTSGRRGTQYF TGCAGTGCCCGGACTAGCGGGAGGCGGGGGACCCAGTACTTC
TRBJ2-5 15 TRBD2 . TRBV20-1 CSAQQLAGGQETQYF TGCAGTGCGCAACAACTAGCGGGAGGCCAAGAGACCCAGTACTTC
TRBJ1-1 13 . . TRBV14 CASSQARTTEAFF TGTGCCAGCAGCCAAGCCCGGACCACTGAAGCTTTCTTT
TRBJ2-7 14 . few TRBV6-1 CASATGGAVYEQYF TGTGCCAGTGCAACGGGTGGGGCGGTGTACGAGCAGTACTTC
TRBJ2-5 13 . few TRBV6-1 CASRQTYQETQYF TGTGCCAGCAGGCAGACATACCAAGAGACCCAGTACTTC
TRBJ2-2 16 . . TRBV5-1 CASSSIPISNTGELFF TGCGCCAGCAGCTCTATCCCTATATCCAACACCGGGGAGCTGTTTTTT
TRBJ2-7 13 TRBD1 few TRBV29-1 CSVSQDREYEQYF TGCAGCGTTTCCCAGGACAGGGAGTACGAGCAGTACTTC
TRBJ1-1 13 TRBD1 few TRBV20-1 CSATGQGATEAFF TGCAGTGCTACGGGACAGGGGGCCACTGAAGCTTTCTTT
TRBJ2-7 14 . . TRBV5-1 CASSLVGNTYEQYF TGCGCCAGCAGCTTGGTAGGAAACACCTACGAGCAGTACTTC
TRBJ1-4 15 TRBD1 . TRBV19 CASSRGDRANEKLFF TGTGCCAGTAGCCGGGGGGACAGGGCGAATGAAAAACTGTTTTTT
TRBJ2-5 14 TRBD1 many TRBV12-3/TRBV12-4 CASSWDRGQETQYF TGTGCCAGCAGCTGGGACAGGGGACAAGAGACCCAGTACTTC
TRBJ2-5 14 . few TRBV5-5 CASSLATGIETQYF TGTGCCAGCAGCTTGGCCACAGGGATAGAGACCCAGTACTTC
TRBJ1-2 15 TRBD1 . TRBV4-1 CASSQGQGLDYGYTF TGCGCCAGCAGCCAAGGACAGGGATTAGACTATGGCTACACCTTC
TRBJ2-3 14 . . TRBV28 CASSPLTSTDTQYF TGTGCCAGCAGTCCTCTGACAAGCACAGATACGCAGTATTTT
TRBJ1-2 13 TRBD1 . TRBV25-1 CATRDRALYGYTF TGTGCCACAAGAGACAGGGCTCTCTATGGCTACACCTTC
TRBJ1-1 15 . . TRBV20-1 CSARDPWGAQTEAFF TGCAGTGCTAGAGATCCCTGGGGGGCGCAGACTGAAGCTTTCTTT
TRBJ2-3 10 . . TRBV30 CAWLGDTQYF TGTGCCTGGCTGGGAGATACGCAGTATTTT
TRBJ2-7 14 TRBD1 few TRBV3-1 CASSQSRQGYEQYF TGTGCCAGCAGCCAATCTAGACAGGGCTACGAGCAGTACTTC
TRBJ2-1 15 TRBD2 . TRBV5-1 CASSLWHSGGYEQFF TGCGCCAGCAGCTTGTGGCATAGCGGGGGCTACGAGCAGTTCTTC
TRBJ2-1 13 TRBD2 . TRBV27 CASSIGPSGWWFF TGTGCCAGCAGCATTGGGCCTAGCGGGTGGTGGTTCTTC
TRBJ1-6 15 . . TRBV13 CASSLGQGYDSPLHF TGTGCCAGCAGCTTAGGGCAGGGTTACGATTCACCCCTCCACTTT
TRBJ2-5 12 . many TRBV29-1 CSVDRDGETQYF TGCAGCGTTGACAGGGACGGTGAGACCCAGTACTTC
TRBJ1-5 13 TRBD1 . TRBV19 CASLGGQNQPQHF TGTGCCAGTTTGGGGGGACAGAATCAGCCCCAGCATTTT
TRBJ2-2 15 . . TRBV11-2 CASSLDQVPGGELFF TGTGCCAGCAGCTTAGATCAGGTTCCGGGGGGGGAGCTGTTTTTT
TRBJ1-5 14 . few TRBV19 CASSMFRTNQPQHF TGTGCCAGTAGTATGTTTCGAACTAATCAGCCCCAGCATTTT
TRBJ2-1 12 . few TRBV2 CATLRLLPEQFF TGTGCCACCCTCCGTCTCCTCCCTGAGCAGTTCTTC
TRBJ1-1 14 . few TRBV19 CASEPGHLNTEAFF TGTGCCAGCGAACCGGGACACCTGAACACTGAAGCTTTCTTT
TRBJ1-3 12 . few TRBV10-3 CAIRGPGNTIYF TGTGCCATCAGAGGTCCTGGAAACACCATATATTTT
TRBJ2-7 14 TRBD1 few TRBV5-1 CASSFKGTAYEQYF TGCGCCAGCAGCTTTAAGGGGACAGCCTACGAGCAGTACTTC
TRBJ1-6 14 TRBD1 . TRBV28 CASRLGTDNSPLHF TGTGCCAGCAGACTTGGGACAGATAATTCACCCCTCCACTTT
TRBJ1-2 12 . many TRBV20-1 CSARDRGRGYTF TGCAGTGCTAGAGACAGGGGTCGTGGCTACACCTTC
TRBJ2-7 13 TRBD1 . TRBV27 CASRFGQGHEQYF TGTGCCAGCAGGTTTGGACAGGGCCACGAGCAGTACTTC